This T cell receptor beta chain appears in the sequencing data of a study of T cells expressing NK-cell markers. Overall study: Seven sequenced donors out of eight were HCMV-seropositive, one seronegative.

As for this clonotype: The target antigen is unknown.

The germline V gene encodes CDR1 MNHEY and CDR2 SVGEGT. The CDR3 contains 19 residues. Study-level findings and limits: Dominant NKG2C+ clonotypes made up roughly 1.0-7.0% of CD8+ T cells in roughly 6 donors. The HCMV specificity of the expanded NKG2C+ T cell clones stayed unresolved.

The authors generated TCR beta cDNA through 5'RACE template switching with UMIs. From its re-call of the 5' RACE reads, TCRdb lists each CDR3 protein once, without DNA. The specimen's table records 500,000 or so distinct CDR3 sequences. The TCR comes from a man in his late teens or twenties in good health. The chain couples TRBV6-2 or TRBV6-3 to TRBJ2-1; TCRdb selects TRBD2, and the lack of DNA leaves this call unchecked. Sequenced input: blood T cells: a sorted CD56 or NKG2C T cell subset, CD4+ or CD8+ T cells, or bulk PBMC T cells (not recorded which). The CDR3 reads CASSSLRLAAQKTNNEQFF.